This T cell receptor (beta chain) was captured by sequencing in a study of CD4 T cells in relation to SARS-CoV-2 and coronaviruses. Remarks on this clone: The antigen is undetermined.

Overall study findings and caveats: Each donor contributed either pre-pandemic or post-infection samples, not both.

The unexposed donors gave CD4+ T cells in about 2010-2019, prior to COVID-19. Isolation of CD4+ T cells took place after roughly nine days in culture. As cell numbers allowed, unexposed-donor CD4+ T cells faced SARS-CoV-2 S/N and four cold-coronavirus spikes. Repertoires were generated with immunoSEQ multiplex PCR, while TCRdb's copy carries only in-frame clones and drops some. Among around 23,000 clones, under 85% were seen once, and the ten largest hold roughly 12%. The specimen sequenced was CD4+ T cells from PBMCs, cultured in vitro. This TCR was recovered from a human donor in good health.

The CDR3 sequence is CASSVSGEFYQPQHF. The CDR3 DNA follows: TGTGCCAGCTCAGTGTCTGGGGAATTTTACCAGCCCCAGCATTTT. The V call is TRBV6-5, the J call TRBJ1-5; D remains unclear. Looked up from germline, CDR1 is MNHEY and CDR2 is SVGAGI. CDR3 length: 15 amino acids. Trimming took off 8 bases at V and 7 bases at J, with 21 bases between the two ends.